These 22 T cell receptor beta chains originate from one sample sequenced in a study of T cell responses to AZD1222 COVID-19 vaccine. Profiled with immunoSEQ multiplex PCR; TCRdb holds only in-frame clones, not every one. Here the sample spans approximately 180,000 clones, about 92% being singletons. The sequences come from peripheral blood, collected on day 0 of AZD1222 vaccination. All receptors come from an adult in good health.

This chain links TRBV9 with TRBJ2-5; TRBD1 matches at 8 bases. The CDR3 extends over 14 amino acids. Germline V gives CDR1 SGDLS, CDR2 YYNGEE. J was trimmed by 3 bases and V by 4 bases; bases with no gene match: 5. CDR3 bases: TGTGCCAGCAGCCCGGGACAGGCGGAAGAGACCCAGTACTTC. Encoded protein: CASSPGQAEETQYF.

This chain uses TRBV9 with TRBJ1-6, with 9 bases that match TRBD1. Germline V gene data show CDR1 as SGDLS and CDR2 as YYNGEE. The CDR3 length is 15 residues. The J segment lost 7 bases and the V segment lost 3 bases, leaving 5 bases of the junction unmatched. CDR3 in DNA: TGTGCCAGCAGCGCCTCGGGACAGGGCAATTCACCCCTCCACTTT. It codes for CASSASGQGNSPLHF.

V usage is TRBV12-3 or TRBV12-4 and J usage is TRBJ1-2; 10 nucleotides line up with TRBD1. J lost 7 bases, V lost 11 bases, and 7 bases had no gene match. This CDR3 is built from 12 residues. The CDR3 is CAGRDRGLGYTF. The CDR3 DNA follows: TGTGCCGGCCGGGACAGGGGACTTGGCTACACCTTC.

The rearrangement uses TRBV12-3 or TRBV12-4 and TRBJ2-5; D call uncertain. This CDR3 spans 13 amino acids. Trimming cost V 6 bases and J 0 bases, with 8 bases left between them. The CDR3, as DNA: TGTGCCAGCAGCTTCAGGCACCAAGAGACCCAGTACTTC. It codes for CASSFRHQETQYF.

The J gene is TRBJ2-1, the V gene TRBV10-3; 14 bases are shared with TRBD2. The germline V gene has CDR1 ENHRY and CDR2 SYGVKD. The CDR3 has 19 residues. V shed 5 bases and J 0 bases; nucleotides not matched to a gene: 9. CDR3: CAISSTSGGARSSYNEQFF. DNA for the CDR3: TGTGCCATCAGTTCGACTAGCGGGGGGGCCAGGAGCTCCTACAATGAGCAGTTCTTC.

V and J are TRBV6-5 and TRBJ1-1, with TRBD1 as a possible D gene (5 bases). CDR1 is MNHEY, CDR2 SVGAGI, per germline. This CDR3 region has 13 residues. V was shortened by 7 bases and J by 1 base, with 10 bases between the two germline ends. In DNA, the CDR3 is TGTGCCAGCACACAACAGGAGAACACTGAAGCTTTCTTT. Protein sequence: CASTQQENTEAFF.

The chain recombines TRBV30 with TRBJ2-6; D ambiguous. Deletions cut 1 base from V and 0 bases from J, with 13 bases between. In germline, CDR1 is GTSNPN, CDR2 SVGIG (reference sequence). The CDR3 runs 17 residues. CDR3 nucleotides: TGTGCCTGGAGTGATATGGGTTCGTCCTCTGGGGCCAACGTCCTGACTTTC. This gives the protein CAWSDMGSSSGANVLTF.

This sequence joins TRBV4-1 and TRBJ2-5; D might be TRBD2 (6 bases). CDR1 and CDR2 from the germline V gene are MGHRA and YSYEKL. V lost 3 bases and J lost 4, with 9 bases in between. The CDR3 loop spans 13 amino acids. CDR3 in DNA: TGCGCCAGCAGCCAGGGACTCCTAGAGACCCAGTACTTC. This gives the protein CASSQGLLETQYF.

This clone is a singleton in its sample. V gene TRBV6-5 combines with J gene TRBJ2-7, with D unclear. The CDR3 consists of 10 residues. Germline V lookup: CDR1 MNHEY, CDR2 SVGAGI. V was clipped by 6 bases and J by 5 bases, with 5 bases between them. The CDR3 spells CASRGNEQYV. The CDR3 DNA sequence: TGTGCCAGCAGGGGAAACGAGCAGTACGTC.

The J gene is TRBJ2-1, the V gene TRBV28, with D hard to call. Between the trimmed V and J ends, which lost 2 bases and 7 bases, there was a span of 3 bases. CDR1 and CDR2 (germline): MDHEN, SYDVKM. The CDR3 runs 11 residues. The CDR3 sequence: CASSLANEQFF. CDR3 nucleotides: TGTGCCAGCAGTTTAGCGAATGAGCAGTTCTTC. Full variable domain (rest looked up from reference TRBV28 and TRBJ2-1): DVKVTQSSRYLVKRTGEKVFLECVQDMDHENMFWYRQDPGLGLRLIYFSYDVKMKEKGDIPEGYSVSREKKERFSLILESASTNQTSMYLCASSLANEQFFGPGTRLTVL.

This chain joins TRBV6-6 and TRBJ1-3; D is uncertain. CDR1 is MNHNY, CDR2 SVGAGI, per germline (reference sequence). There are 14 residues in the CDR3. The V end was cut by 7 bases, the J end by 0 bases, with 10 bases between. The CDR3 DNA sequence: TGTGCCAGCAAGACAAGTACCTCTGGAAACACCATATATTTT. Translating gives CASKTSTSGNTIYF.

V is TRBV7-6 and J is TRBJ1-1; D remains unclear. With 5 bases removed from V and 4 bases from J, the gap between germline ends came to 11 bases. CDR3 length equals 13 residues. From germline, CDR1 is SGHVS and CDR2 FNYEAQ. This CDR3 is CASSEPLGTEAFF. The CDR3 DNA reads TGTGCCAGCAGCGAACCCTTGGGCACTGAAGCTTTCTTT.

The genes are TRBV28 and TRBJ1-2; 7 positions agree with TRBD1. J was trimmed by 0 bases and V by 5 bases; bases with no gene match: 6. Germline V CDR1 and CDR2: MDHEN, SYDVKM. The CDR3 has 15 residues. CDR3 in amino acids: CASSPGTASNYGYTF. The CDR3 bases are TGTGCCAGCAGTCCCGGGACAGCCTCTAACTATGGCTACACCTTC.

This clone was picked up a small number of times. This sequence joins TRBV4-1 and TRBJ1-5; no reliable D call. This CDR3 is built from 14 residues. CDR1 is MGHRA, CDR2 YSYEKL, per germline. V was cut by 3 bases and J by 3 bases, with 9 bases left in between. The CDR3 bases are TGCGCCAGCAGCCACACAGACCCCAATCAGCCCCAGCATTTT. Translated, it gives CASSHTDPNQPQHF.

This chain uses TRBV4-3 with TRBJ1-2; 9 bases agree with TRBD1. V lost 1 base, J lost 2 bases, and 2 bases stayed unmatched. The germline V gene has CDR1 LGHNA and CDR2 YSLEER. The CDR3 spans 15 residues. The CDR3 protein is CASSQVDRGNYGYTF. As DNA, the CDR3 is TGCGCCAGCAGCCAAGTGGACAGGGGAAACTATGGCTACACCTTC.

The chain recombines TRBV2 with TRBJ2-1; 8 nucleotides line up with TRBD1. CDR3 size: 13 residues. V shed 9 bases and J 7 bases; nucleotides not matched to a gene: 8. Germline V CDR1 and CDR2: SNHLY, FYNNEI. The CDR3 nucleotides read TGTGCCAGAGGGGGACAGGATAGTAATGAGCAGTTCTTC. Translating gives CARGGQDSNEQFF.

The chain combines TRBV3-1 (or the pseudogene TRBV3-2) with TRBJ1-1; tentatively, D is TRBD1 (6 bases). CDR3 size: 14 residues. V was shortened by 8 bases and J by 2 bases, with 15 bases between the two germline ends. Per the germline V gene, CDR1 is LGHDT and CDR2 is YNNKEL (reference sequence). CDR3 sequence: CASRPGERNTEAFF. The CDR3 nucleotides are TGTGCCAGCCGCCCAGGGGAAAGAAACACTGAAGCTTTCTTT.

This chain links TRBV10-3 with TRBJ2-7, with D tentatively TRBD2 (6 bases). Per germline, CDR1 ENHRY and CDR2 SYGVKD. This CDR3 region has 13 residues. V gave up 2 bases and J gave up 6 bases, with 11 bases separating them. The CDR3 DNA reads TGTGCCATCAGTGAGCTAGGCGGGGCCGAGCAGTACTTC. Residues: CAISELGGAEQYF.

The V and J genes are TRBV3-1 (or the pseudogene TRBV3-2) and TRBJ2-7, with D possibly TRBD1 on 5 matching bases. The germline V gene encodes CDR1 LGHDT and CDR2 YNNKEL (reference sequence). The V end lost 6 bases, the J end lost 3 bases, and 15 bases lay between the germline ends. The CDR3 contains 14 residues. The CDR3 nucleotides read TGTGCCAGCAGTCGCACAGGTCACAGCTACGAGCAGTACGTC. Translating it yields CASSRTGHSYEQYV.

This chain connects TRBV28 to TRBJ1-2; 12 bases match TRBD1. The V segment lost 6 bases and the J segment 4 bases; nucleotides outside the gene matches: 12. Germline V gene data show CDR1 as MDHEN and CDR2 as SYDVKM. The CDR3 length is 17 residues. The CDR3, as DNA: TGTGCCAGCAGGCGAAATCCGGGACAGGGGGCTCCCTATGGCTACACCTTC. This sequence encodes CASRRNPGQGAPYGYTF.

This chain uses TRBV2 with TRBJ1-5, with D unresolved. V was cut by 7 bases and J by 7 bases, with 14 bases left in between. Germline V gene lookup returns CDR1 SNHLY and CDR2 FYNNEI. This CDR3 is 13 amino acids long. CDR3 bases: TGTGCCAGCAATGGGGAAGGGAACCAGCCCCAGCATTTT. It translates to CASNGEGNQPQHF.

Here the CDR3 DNA reads TGTGCCTGGGGGAAAGGGGCCATGAACACTGAAGCTTTCTTT. Translated: CAWGKGAMNTEAFF. The chain uses TRBV30 and TRBJ1-1; TRBD1 is a possible D gene (5 bases). The CDR3 sequence is 14 residues long. The ends were cut back, 5 bases at V and 0 bases at J, with 13 bases in the middle. CDR1 GTSNPN and CDR2 SVGIG come from the germline V gene (reference sequence).